This entry is about one T cell receptor (beta chain). What it recognizes is unknown. This sample stems from a study of cytomegalovirus exposure and HLA in healthy donors. Study-wide context: Early release data held around 82 million unique TCRs from HLA-typed donors. Study-wide points: Through in vitro validation, three CMV-associated chains were shown to be specific for CMV antigens. Earlier analysis yielded a pattern in which most TCR beta V segments were productive about 90% or about 30% of the time. It was taken for granted in presence/absence analyses that sequencing depth across donors was roughly uniform.

CDR1 and CDR2 from the germline V gene are SGHKS and YYEKEE (reference sequence). CDR3 size: 16 residues. Trimming took 5 bases from V and 2 from J, leaving 20 bases between them. Researchers ran the PCR with 60 Vbeta and 13 Jbeta primers. The assay was immunoSEQ multiplex PCR, and TCRdb's table has in-frame clones only and misses some. This sample has some 170,000 clones, with roughly 76% found just once. The chain couples TRBV5-5 to TRBJ2-7; possible D gene TRBD1, 6 bases. The receptor's source is a woman younger than 30 in good health and CMV-seropositive. The sequenced material came from PBMCs. The CDR3 DNA sequence: TGTGCCAGCAGAACCCGGGACACCCTGGCCACCTACGAGCAGTACTTC. This translates into CASRTRDTLATYEQYF.